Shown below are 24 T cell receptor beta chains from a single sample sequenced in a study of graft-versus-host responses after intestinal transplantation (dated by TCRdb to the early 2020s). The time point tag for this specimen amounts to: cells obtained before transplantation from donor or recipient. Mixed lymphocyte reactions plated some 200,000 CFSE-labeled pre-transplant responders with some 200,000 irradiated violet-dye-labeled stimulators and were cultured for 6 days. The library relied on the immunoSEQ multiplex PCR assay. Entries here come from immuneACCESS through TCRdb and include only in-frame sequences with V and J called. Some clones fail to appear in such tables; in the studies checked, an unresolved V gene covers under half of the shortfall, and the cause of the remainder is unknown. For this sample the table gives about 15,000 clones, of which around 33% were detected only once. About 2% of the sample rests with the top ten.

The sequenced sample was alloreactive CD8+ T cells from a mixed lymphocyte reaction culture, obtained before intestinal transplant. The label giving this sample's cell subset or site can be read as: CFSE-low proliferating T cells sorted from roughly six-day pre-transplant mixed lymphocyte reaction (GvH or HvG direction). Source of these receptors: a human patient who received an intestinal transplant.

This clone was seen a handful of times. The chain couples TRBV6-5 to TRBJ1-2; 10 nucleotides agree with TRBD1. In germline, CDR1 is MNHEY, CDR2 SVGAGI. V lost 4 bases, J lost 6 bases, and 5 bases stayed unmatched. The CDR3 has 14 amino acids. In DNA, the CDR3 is TGTGCCAGCAGTTTGACCGGGACAGGGGATGGCTACACCTTC. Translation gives CASSLTGTGDGYTF.

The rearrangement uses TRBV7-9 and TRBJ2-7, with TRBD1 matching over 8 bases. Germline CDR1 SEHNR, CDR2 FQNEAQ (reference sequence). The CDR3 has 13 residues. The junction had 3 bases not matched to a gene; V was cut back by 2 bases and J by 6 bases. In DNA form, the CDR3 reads TGTGCCAGCAGCTTAAATACAGGGGGCGAGCAGTACTTC. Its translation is CASSLNTGGEQYF.

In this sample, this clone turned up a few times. The CDR3 DNA is TGCAGCGTTGACCGCCAAGGGGGTATTACTGAAGCTTTCTTT. Translated: CSVDRQGGITEAFF. The chain combines TRBV29-1 with TRBJ1-1, with D perhaps matching TRBD1 (6 bases). V was clipped by 3 bases and J by 5 bases, with 16 bases between them. Germline lookup yields CDR1 SQVTM and CDR2 ANQGSEA. There are 14 residues in the CDR3.

The CDR3 DNA reads as TGCGCCAGCAGCCAAACAGGAACCTCCTACGAGCAGTACTTC. Amino acids: CASSQTGTSYEQYF. The V call is TRBV4-1, the J call TRBJ2-7, with D possibly being TRBD1 (5 bases). The ends were cut back, 2 bases at V and 0 bases at J, with 8 bases in the middle. The CDR3 totals 14 residues. CDR1 is MGHRA, CDR2 YSYEKL, per germline.

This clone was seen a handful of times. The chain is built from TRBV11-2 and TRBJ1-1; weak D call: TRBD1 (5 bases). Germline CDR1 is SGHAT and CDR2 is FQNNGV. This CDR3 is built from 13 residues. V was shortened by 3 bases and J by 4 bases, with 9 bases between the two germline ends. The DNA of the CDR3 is TGTGCCAGCAGCTTGGGGCAAGTCACTGAAGCTTTCTTT. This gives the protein CASSLGQVTEAFF.

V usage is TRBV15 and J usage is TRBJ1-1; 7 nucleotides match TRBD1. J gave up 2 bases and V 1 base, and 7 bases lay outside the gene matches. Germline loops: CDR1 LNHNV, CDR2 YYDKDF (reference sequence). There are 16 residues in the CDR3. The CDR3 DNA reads TGTGCCACCAGCAGAGGCCTACAGGGGACTAACACTGAAGCTTTCTTT. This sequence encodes CATSRGLQGTNTEAFF. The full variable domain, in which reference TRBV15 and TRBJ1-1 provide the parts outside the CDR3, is DAMVIQNPRYQVTQFGKPVTLSCSQTLNHNVMYWYQQKSSQAPKLLFHYYDKDFNNEADTPDNFQSRRPNTSFCFLDIRSPGLGDTAMYLCATSRGLQGTNTEAFFGQGTRLTVV.

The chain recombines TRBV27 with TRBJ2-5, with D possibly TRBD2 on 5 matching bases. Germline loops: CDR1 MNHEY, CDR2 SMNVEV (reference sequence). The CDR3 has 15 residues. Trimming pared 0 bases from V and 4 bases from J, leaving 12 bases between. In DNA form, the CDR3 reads TGTGCCAGCAGTTTATCCGCTAGCTCGGGAGAGACCCAGTACTTC. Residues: CASSLSASSGETQYF.

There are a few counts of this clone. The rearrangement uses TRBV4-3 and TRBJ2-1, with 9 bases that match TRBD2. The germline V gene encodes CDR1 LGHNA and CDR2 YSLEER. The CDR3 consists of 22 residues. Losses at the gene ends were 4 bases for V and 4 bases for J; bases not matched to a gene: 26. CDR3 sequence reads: CASSPSRDVITRVLAGYNEQFF. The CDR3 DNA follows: TGCGCCAGCAGCCCCTCCCGGGACGTCATAACACGGGTACTAGCGGGTTACAATGAGCAGTTCTTC.

CDR3 nucleotide sequence: TGTGCCAGCAGCTTTGGGACTAGCTACGAGCAGTACTTC. Translation gives CASSFGTSYEQYF. The gene calls are TRBV5-6 and TRBJ2-7, with 8 bases aligning to TRBD2. The CDR3 has 13 amino acids. With 2 bases clipped from V and 3 bases from J, the junction kept 1 base outside the gene matches. CDR1 SGHDT and CDR2 YYEEEE come from the germline V gene.

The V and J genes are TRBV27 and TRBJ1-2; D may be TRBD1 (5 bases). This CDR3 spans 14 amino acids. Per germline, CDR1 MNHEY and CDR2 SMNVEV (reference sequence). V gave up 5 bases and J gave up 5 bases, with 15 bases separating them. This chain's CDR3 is CASSPSGGRYGYTF. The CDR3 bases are TGTGCCAGCAGTCCCTCCGGGGGGAGGTATGGCTACACCTTC.

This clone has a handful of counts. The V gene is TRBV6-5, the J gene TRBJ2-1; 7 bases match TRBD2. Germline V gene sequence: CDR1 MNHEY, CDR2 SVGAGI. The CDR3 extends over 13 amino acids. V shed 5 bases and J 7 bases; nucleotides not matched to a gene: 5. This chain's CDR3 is CASSLAALNEQFF. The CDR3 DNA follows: TGTGCCAGCAGTCTAGCGGCTTTAAATGAGCAGTTCTTC.

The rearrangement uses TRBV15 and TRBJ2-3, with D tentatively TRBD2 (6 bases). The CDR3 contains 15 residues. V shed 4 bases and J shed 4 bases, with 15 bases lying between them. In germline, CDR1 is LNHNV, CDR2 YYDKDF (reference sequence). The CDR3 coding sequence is TGTGCCACCAGCACCCCCACTAGCTCGGCAGATACGCAGTATTTT. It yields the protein CATSTPTSSADTQYF.

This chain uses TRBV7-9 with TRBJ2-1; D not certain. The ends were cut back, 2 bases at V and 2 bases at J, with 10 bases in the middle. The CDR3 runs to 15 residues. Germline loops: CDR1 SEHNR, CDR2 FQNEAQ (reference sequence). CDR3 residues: CASSLIHSTYNEQFF. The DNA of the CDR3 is TGTGCCAGCAGCTTAATTCACAGTACCTACAATGAGCAGTTCTTC.

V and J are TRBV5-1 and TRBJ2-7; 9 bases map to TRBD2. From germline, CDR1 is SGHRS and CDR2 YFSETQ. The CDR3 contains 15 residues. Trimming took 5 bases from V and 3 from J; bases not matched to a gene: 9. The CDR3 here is CASSSSSGGSYEQYF. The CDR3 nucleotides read TGCGCCAGCAGTTCGAGTAGCGGGGGCAGCTACGAGCAGTACTTC.

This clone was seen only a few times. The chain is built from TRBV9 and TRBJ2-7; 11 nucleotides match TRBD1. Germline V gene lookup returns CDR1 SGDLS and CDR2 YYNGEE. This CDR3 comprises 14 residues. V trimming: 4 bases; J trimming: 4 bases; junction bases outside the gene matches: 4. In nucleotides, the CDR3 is TGTGCCAGCAGCTTGGGACAGGGGGGGTACGAGCAGTACTTC. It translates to CASSLGQGGYEQYF.

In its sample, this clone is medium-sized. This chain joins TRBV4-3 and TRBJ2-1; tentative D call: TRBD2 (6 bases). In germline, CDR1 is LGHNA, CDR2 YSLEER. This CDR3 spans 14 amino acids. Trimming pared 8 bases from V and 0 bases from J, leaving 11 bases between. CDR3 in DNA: TGCGCCAGCGGTACGCGGGGCTCCTACAATGAGCAGTTCTTC. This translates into CASGTRGSYNEQFF.

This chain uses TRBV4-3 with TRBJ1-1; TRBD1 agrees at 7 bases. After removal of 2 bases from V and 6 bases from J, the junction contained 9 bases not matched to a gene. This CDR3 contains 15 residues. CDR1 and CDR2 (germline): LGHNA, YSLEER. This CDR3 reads CASSQRVYRGSEAFF. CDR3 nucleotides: TGCGCCAGCAGCCAACGGGTGTACAGGGGCTCTGAAGCTTTCTTT.

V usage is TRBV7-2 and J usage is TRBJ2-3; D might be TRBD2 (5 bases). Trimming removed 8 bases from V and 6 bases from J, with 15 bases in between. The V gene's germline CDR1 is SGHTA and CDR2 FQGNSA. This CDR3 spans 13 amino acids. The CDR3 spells CASLGLAGDTQYF. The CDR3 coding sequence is TGTGCCAGCTTGGGTCTAGCTGGCGATACGCAGTATTTT.

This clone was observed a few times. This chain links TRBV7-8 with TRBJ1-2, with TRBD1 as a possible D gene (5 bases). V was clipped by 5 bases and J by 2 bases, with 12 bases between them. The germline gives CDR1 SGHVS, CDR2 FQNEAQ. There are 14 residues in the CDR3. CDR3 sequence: CASSVGGANYGYTF. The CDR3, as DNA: TGTGCCAGCAGCGTCGGTGGGGCAAACTATGGCTACACCTTC.

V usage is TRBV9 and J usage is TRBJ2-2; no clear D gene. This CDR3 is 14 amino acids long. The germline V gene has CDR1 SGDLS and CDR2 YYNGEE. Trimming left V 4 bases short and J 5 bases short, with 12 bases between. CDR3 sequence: CASSPPPETGELFF. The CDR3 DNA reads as TGTGCCAGCAGCCCCCCCCCGGAGACCGGGGAGCTGTTTTTT.

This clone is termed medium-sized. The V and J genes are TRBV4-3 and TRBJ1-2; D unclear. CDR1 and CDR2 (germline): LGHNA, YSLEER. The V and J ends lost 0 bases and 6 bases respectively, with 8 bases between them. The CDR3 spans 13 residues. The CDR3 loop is CASSQDAGDGYTF. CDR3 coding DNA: TGCGCCAGCAGCCAAGACGCGGGCGATGGCTACACCTTC.

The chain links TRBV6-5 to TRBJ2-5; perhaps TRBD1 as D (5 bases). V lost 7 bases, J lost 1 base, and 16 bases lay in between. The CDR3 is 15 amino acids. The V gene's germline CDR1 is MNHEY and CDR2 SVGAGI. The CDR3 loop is CASNVLKGIQETQYF. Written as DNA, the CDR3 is TGTGCCAGCAACGTCCTAAAGGGGATCCAAGAGACCCAGTACTTC.

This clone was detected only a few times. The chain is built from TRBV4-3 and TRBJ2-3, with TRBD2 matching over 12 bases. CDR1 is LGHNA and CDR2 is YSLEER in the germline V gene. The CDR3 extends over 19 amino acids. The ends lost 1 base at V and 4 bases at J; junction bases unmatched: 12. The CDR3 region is CASSQVLAGGTTEPDTQYF. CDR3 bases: TGCGCCAGCAGCCAAGTCCTAGCGGGGGGGACTACCGAACCAGATACGCAGTATTTT.

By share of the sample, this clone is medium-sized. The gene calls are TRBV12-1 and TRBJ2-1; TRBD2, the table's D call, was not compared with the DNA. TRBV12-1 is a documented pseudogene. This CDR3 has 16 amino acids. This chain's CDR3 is CASSSNSGGDYNEQFF. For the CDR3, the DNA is TGTGCCAGCAGCTCAAATAGCGGGGGCGATTACAATGAGCAGTTCTTC.